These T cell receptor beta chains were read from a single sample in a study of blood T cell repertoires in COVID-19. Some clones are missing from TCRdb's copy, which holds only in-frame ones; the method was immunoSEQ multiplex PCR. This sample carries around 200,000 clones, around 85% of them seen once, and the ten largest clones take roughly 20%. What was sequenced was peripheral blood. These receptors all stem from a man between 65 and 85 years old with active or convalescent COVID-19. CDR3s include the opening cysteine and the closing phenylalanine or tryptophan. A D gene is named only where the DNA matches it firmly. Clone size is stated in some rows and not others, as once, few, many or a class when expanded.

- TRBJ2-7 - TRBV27 CASSLREFYEQYF TGTGCCAGCAGTTTGAGGGAATTCTACGAGCAGTACTTC
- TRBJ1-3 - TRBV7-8 CASSLTGGASGNTIYF TGTGCCAGCAGCTTAACGGGGGGCGCCTCTGGAAACACCATATATTTT
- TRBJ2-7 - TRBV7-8 CASSLAEYTYEQYF TGTGCCAGCAGCTTAGCCGAGTATACCTACGAGCAGTACTTC
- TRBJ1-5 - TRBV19 CASTIGARSNQPQHF TGTGCCAGTACCATAGGGGCCAGAAGCAATCAGCCCCAGCATTTT
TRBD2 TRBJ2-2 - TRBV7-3 CASSSPDRTSRVTGELFF TGTGCCAGCAGCTCGCCCGACCGGACTAGCCGGGTCACCGGGGAGCTGTTTTTT
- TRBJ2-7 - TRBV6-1 CASSEDWNRAYEQYF TGTGCCAGCAGTGAAGATTGGAACAGAGCCTACGAGCAGTACTTC
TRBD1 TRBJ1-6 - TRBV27 CASSQRTGVTYNSPLHF TGTGCCAGCAGTCAACGGACAGGGGTCACCTATAATTCACCCCTCCACTTT
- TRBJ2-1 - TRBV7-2 CASSLGGWEINNEQFF TGTGCCAGCAGCTTAGGTGGGTGGGAGATCAACAATGAGCAGTTCTTC
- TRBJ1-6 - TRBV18 CASSLPFGGSPLHF TGTGCCAGCTCGCTCCCCTTTGGCGGCTCACCCCTCCACTTT
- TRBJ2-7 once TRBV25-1 CASSPTLFEQYF TGTGCCAGCAGTCCGACTCTATTCGAGCAGTACTTC
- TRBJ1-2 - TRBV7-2 CASSPTGHGGYTF TGTGCCAGCAGCCCTACAGGACACGGCGGCTACACCTTC
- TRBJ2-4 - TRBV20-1 CSASSLGFENIQYF TGCAGTGCTAGTAGCCTAGGATTCGAAAACATTCAGTACTTC
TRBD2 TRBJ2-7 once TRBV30 CAWSGTSGRAYEQYF TGTGCCTGGAGCGGAACTAGCGGGAGGGCCTACGAGCAGTACTTC
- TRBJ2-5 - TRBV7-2 CASRWGAQETQYF TGTGCCAGCAGATGGGGAGCCCAAGAGACCCAGTACTTC
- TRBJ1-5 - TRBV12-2 CASRFRDRVEDQPQHF TGTGCAAGTCGCTTCCGGGACAGGGTGGAGGATCAGCCCCAGCATTTT
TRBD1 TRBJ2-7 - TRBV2 CASRRDRSYEQYF TGTGCCAGCAGGAGGGACAGGTCCTACGAGCAGTACTTC
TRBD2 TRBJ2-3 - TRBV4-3 CASSQEFSGGTDTQYF TGCGCCAGCAGCCAAGAGTTCAGCGGGGGCACAGATACGCAGTATTTT
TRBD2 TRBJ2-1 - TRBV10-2 CASSALAGMYNEQFF TGCGCCAGCAGTGCACTAGCGGGAATGTACAATGAGCAGTTCTTC
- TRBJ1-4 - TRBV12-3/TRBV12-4 CASRRGTNEKLFF TGTGCCAGCCGGAGGGGAACTAATGAAAAACTGTTTTTT
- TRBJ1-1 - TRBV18 CASSPHTNTEAFF TGTGCCAGCTCACCTCATACAAACACTGAAGCTTTCTTT
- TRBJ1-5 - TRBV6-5 CASSSGVHQPQHF TGTGCCAGCAGCAGCGGCGTACATCAGCCCCAGCATTTT
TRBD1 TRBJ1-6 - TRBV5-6 CASRRQGFSPLHF TGTGCCAGTAGACGACAGGGTTTTTCACCCCTCCACTTT